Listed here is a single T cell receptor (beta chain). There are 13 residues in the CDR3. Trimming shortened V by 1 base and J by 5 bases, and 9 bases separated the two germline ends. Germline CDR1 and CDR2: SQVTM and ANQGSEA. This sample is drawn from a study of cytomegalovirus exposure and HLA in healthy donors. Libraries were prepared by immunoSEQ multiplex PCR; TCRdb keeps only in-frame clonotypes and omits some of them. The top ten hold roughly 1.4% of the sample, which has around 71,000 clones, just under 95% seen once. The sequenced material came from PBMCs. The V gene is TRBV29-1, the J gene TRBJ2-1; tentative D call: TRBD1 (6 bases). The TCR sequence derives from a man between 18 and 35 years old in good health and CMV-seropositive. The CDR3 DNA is TGCAGCGTTGAAGCGCAGGGGAACAATGAGCAGTTCTTC. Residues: CSVEAQGNNEQFF.